This T cell receptor beta chain was captured by sequencing in a study of T cells in women clearing cervical HPV infection. About the study: Blood came at first lesion visit for cases, post-clearance for controls. Overall study results and limits: Richness plus V gene abundances separated cases from controls with AUC roughly 0.85.

In the case of this clone: Its antigen remains unidentified. The read ends 3 residues before the CDR3 terminus; that terminus is restored from the germline J gene. Other nucleotide sequences in the sample specify the same CDR3.

The V gene's germline CDR1 is SGHVS and CDR2 FNYEAQ. The CDR3 runs to 16 residues. The V segment lost 5 bases and the J segment 4 bases; nucleotides outside the gene matches: 11. Only in-frame clones appear in the TCRdb table, and some are missing; sequencing was by immunoSEQ multiplex PCR. The sample data list around 35,000 clones. Source material: blood buffy coat. This receptor was obtained from a woman between 18 and 69 years old with a cervical HPV16 infection that either progressed to CIN3+ or cleared (not recorded which). The V call is TRBV7-6, the J call TRBJ1-3; 7 bases fit TRBD1. This CDR3 is CASSPEDRLTGNTIYF. CDR3 DNA, as far as it was read: TGTGCCAGCAGCCCAGAGGACAGGTTGACAGGAAACACC.